The 4 T cell receptor beta chains below all came from one sample that was sequenced in a study of T cell changes during pregnancy in multiple sclerosis. Some clones are missing from TCRdb's copy, which holds only in-frame ones; the method was immunoSEQ multiplex PCR. This table holds around 35,000 clones, around nine tenths found once. Specimen: CD8+ T cells from peripheral blood mononuclear cells, collected in the first trimester of pregnancy. The receptors were sampled from a female donor with multiple sclerosis, enrolled in a pregnancy study.

The chain employs TRBV7-9 and TRBJ1-2, with D uncertain. The germline CDR1 and CDR2 sequences are SEHNR and FQNEAQ (reference sequence). The germline V and J ends were trimmed by 4 bases and 4 bases, with 7 bases remaining between them. This CDR3 region has 12 residues. The DNA for the CDR3 is TGTGCCAGCAGCTCGGGAGTCTATGGCTACACCTTC. Its protein is CASSSGVYGYTF.

The chain links TRBV19 to TRBJ2-3, with D unresolved. This CDR3 is built from 13 residues. Germline V CDR1 and CDR2: LNHDA, SQIVND (reference sequence). The V and J ends lost 3 bases and 4 bases respectively, with 8 bases between them. The CDR3 loop reads CASSIGDADTQYF. In DNA, the CDR3 is TGTGCCAGTAGTATCGGAGACGCAGATACGCAGTATTTT.

The CDR3 nucleotides are TGTGCCAGCAGCCTCGGACAGGACAATAGCAATCAGCCCCAGCATTTT. Protein sequence: CASSLGQDNSNQPQHF. The chain employs TRBV5-4 and TRBJ1-5; 7 bases map to TRBD1. Per germline, CDR1 SGHNT and CDR2 YYREEE (reference sequence). The CDR3 is 16 amino acids. The ends lost 4 bases at V and 0 bases at J; junction bases unmatched: 7.

V usage is TRBV6-5 and J usage is TRBJ2-5; a weak D match, TRBD1 (6 bases). V was trimmed by 4 bases and J by 9 bases, leaving 15 bases between them. Germline V gene data show CDR1 as MNHEY and CDR2 as SVGAGI. The CDR3 has 13 residues. The CDR3 spells CASSFGQSGAQYF. CDR3 coding DNA: TGTGCCAGCAGTTTCGGACAGTCAGGGGCCCAGTACTTC.